Below, 31 T cell receptor beta chains from the same sample are listed, as sequenced in a study of response to subunit inactivated influenza vaccine. Using its own MiXCR run on the RT-PCR reads, TCRdb lists one record per CDR3 protein. Of around 250,000 distinct CDR3 sequences in the sample, more than 9% were seen once. This specimen consisted of non-naive T cells sorted from PBMCs, obtained less than 15 days before vaccination. The receptors come from a man aged 45-65 years who received an inactivated influenza vaccine.

This clonotype was seen a single time. Possible read error: a much larger clone is one base away. V is TRBV24-1 and J is TRBJ2-1; 11 bases agree with TRBD2. This CDR3 is built from 14 residues. Germline V lookup: CDR1 KGHDR, CDR2 SFDVKD. As DNA, the CDR3 is TGTGTCACCAGTCGCACTAGCGGGAGCCATGAGCAGTTCTTC. Translation: CVTSRTSGSHEQFF.

This clonotype was observed a few times. This chain connects TRBV3-1 to TRBJ2-1; no clear D. Germline V gene sequence: CDR1 LGHDT, CDR2 YNNKEL (reference sequence). The CDR3 is made up of 11 amino acids. Trimming cost V 3 bases and J 12 bases, with 9 bases left between them. The CDR3 sequence: CASSHAGWQFF. Here the CDR3 DNA reads TGTGCCAGCAGCCATGCCGGTTGGCAGTTCTTC.

The table lists this clonotype with many counts. This chain connects TRBV10-3 to TRBJ2-1; tentatively, D is TRBD1 (6 bases). The CDR3 loop spans 13 amino acids. Germline V gives CDR1 ENHRY, CDR2 SYGVKD. V was pared by 2 bases and J by 6 bases, with 8 bases between. CDR3 sequence: CAISEGQLNEQFF. DNA for the CDR3: TGTGCCATCAGTGAGGGACAGCTCAATGAGCAGTTCTTC.

The chain links TRBV12-5 to TRBJ2-1, with D maybe TRBD1 (6 bases). This CDR3 comprises 14 residues. CDR1 LGHNT and CDR2 FRNRAP come from the germline V gene. V lost 6 bases and J 8 bases, leaving 17 bases between the germline ends. Here the CDR3 reads CASGTGTITDEQFF. The CDR3 DNA follows: TGTGCTAGTGGAACCGGGACAATTACCGATGAGCAGTTCTTC.

This chain links TRBV28 with TRBJ2-1; D not certain. CDR1 is MDHEN, CDR2 SYDVKM, per germline. CDR3 length equals 12 residues. V was clipped by 6 bases and J by 3 bases, with 6 bases between them. The CDR3 region is CASRRGYNEQFF. The CDR3 DNA follows: TGTGCCAGCAGGCGAGGCTACAATGAGCAGTTCTTC.

The gene calls are TRBV29-1 and TRBJ2-7, with 15 bases that match TRBD2. The trim removed 5 bases at V and 6 bases at J, leaving 5 bases unmatched. Germline loops: CDR1 SQVTM, CDR2 ANQGSEA. This CDR3 region has 14 residues. The CDR3 DNA sequence: TGCAGCGTTAGGATGGGACTAGCGGGAGGCGAGCAGTACTTC. Amino acids: CSVRMGLAGGEQYF.

This sequence joins TRBV4-3 and TRBJ2-5; D is unclear. Germline V lookup: CDR1 LGHNA, CDR2 YSLEER. V was clipped by 0 bases and J by 5 bases, with 10 bases between them. CDR3 size: 14 residues. This CDR3 is CASSQDPGLETQYF. CDR3 nucleotides: TGCGCCAGCAGCCAAGATCCAGGCTTGGAGACCCAGTACTTC.

The chain links TRBV7-2 to TRBJ1-6, with D possibly TRBD1 on 6 matching bases. Germline V gene lookup returns CDR1 SGHTA and CDR2 FQGNSA. The CDR3 has 15 residues. The V and J ends lost 1 base and 9 bases respectively, with 13 bases between them. The CDR3 coding sequence is TGTGCCAGCAGCTTAGTCGTAGGGGGGGGTTCACCCCTCCACTTT. Translating gives CASSLVVGGGSPLHF. The full variable domain, with the rest looked up from reference TRBV7-2 and TRBJ1-6, is GAGVSQSPSNKVTEKGKDVELRCDPISGHTALYWYRQSLGQGLEFLIYFQGNSAPDKSGLPSDRFSAERTGGSVSTLTIQRTQQEDSAVYLCASSLVVGGGSPLHFGNGTRLTVT.

This clonotype was detected ten times or more. This chain links TRBV12-3 or TRBV12-4 with TRBJ2-5, with D unclear. The CDR3 is 13 residues long. V was pared by 8 bases and J by 5 bases, with 15 bases between. The CDR3 DNA reads as TGTGCCAGCCTTCGGGTGGGAAGGGAGACCCAGTACTTC. It specifies CASLRVGRETQYF.

The chain has TRBV7-8 and TRBJ1-5, with D perhaps matching TRBD1 (6 bases). Germline assignment: CDR1 SGHVS and CDR2 FQNEAQ. The CDR3 runs 13 residues. Deletions cut 5 bases from V and 5 bases from J, with 10 bases between. CDR3 loop: CASSRDTDQPQHF. In nucleotides, the CDR3 is TGTGCCAGCAGCCGGGACACCGATCAGCCCCAGCATTTT.

This chain uses TRBV28 with TRBJ2-4, with 8 bases aligning to TRBD2. Germline CDR1 is MDHEN and CDR2 is SYDVKM. This CDR3 region has 17 residues. The ends lost 2 bases at V and 4 bases at J; junction bases unmatched: 10. For the CDR3, the DNA is TGTGCCAGCAGTTTACATCTTGTTAGCGGGGATAAAAACATTCAGTACTTC. Translated: CASSLHLVSGDKNIQYF.

This clonotype was found many times. The chain links TRBV10-3 to TRBJ2-5, with TRBD2 as a possible D gene (7 bases). CDR1 is ENHRY and CDR2 is SYGVKD in the germline V gene. The CDR3 sequence is 16 residues long. V shed 4 bases and J shed 2 bases, with 17 bases lying between them. The CDR3 protein is CAISGGLAASQETQYF. The CDR3 DNA follows: TGTGCCATCAGTGGGGGGCTAGCGGCATCACAAGAGACCCAGTACTTC.

The chain has TRBV7-9 and TRBJ2-7; 8 bases match TRBD1. The germline gives CDR1 SEHNR, CDR2 FQNEAQ (reference sequence). This CDR3 is built from 15 residues. V lost 5 bases, J lost 0 bases, and 6 bases stayed unmatched. This CDR3 reads CASSQGTGSSYEQYF. The CDR3 DNA reads TGTGCCAGCAGCCAGGGGACAGGAAGCTCCTACGAGCAGTACTTC. The full variable domain, its missing parts supplied by reference TRBV7-9 and TRBJ2-7, is DTGVSQNPRHKITKRGQNVTFRCDPISEHNRLYWYRQTLGQGPEFLTYFQNEAQLEKSRLLSDRFSAERPKGSFSTLEIQRTEQGDSAMYLCASSQGTGSSYEQYFGPGTRLTVT.

This clonotype came up a few times. The V call is TRBV6-1, the J call TRBJ1-2; TRBD1 matches 7 bases. The ends lost 6 bases at V and 8 bases at J; junction bases unmatched: 12. This CDR3 contains 14 residues. The germline CDR1 and CDR2 sequences are MNHNS and SASEGT. The CDR3 DNA is TGTGCCAGCAGCCAGACAGGGCTCGGACAAGGCTACACCTTC. Translation: CASSQTGLGQGYTF.

This chain connects TRBV20-1 to TRBJ2-1; D unresolved. Trimming shortened V by 3 bases and J by 0 bases, and 9 bases separated the two germline ends. The CDR3 runs 14 residues. Germline CDR1 reads DFQATT; CDR2 reads SNEGSKA (reference sequence). CDR3 loop: CSARGSNSYNEQFF. DNA for the CDR3: TGCAGTGCTAGGGGCTCCAACTCCTACAATGAGCAGTTCTTC.

The chain carries TRBV4-1 and TRBJ2-2, with 8 bases lining up with TRBD1. Germline loops: CDR1 MGHRA, CDR2 YSYEKL. V lost 4 bases to trimming and J lost 1 base; unmatched junction nucleotides: 17. The CDR3 length is 20 residues. CDR3 loop: CASSPRRTGRNRENTGELFF. The CDR3 DNA reads TGCGCCAGCAGCCCCCGCCGGACAGGGCGGAACAGGGAGAACACCGGGGAGCTGTTTTTT.

This clonotype was seen ten or more times. The chain has TRBV7-3 and TRBJ2-3, with a possible D match to TRBD1 (6 bases). The CDR3 is 15 amino acids. Trimming cost V 1 base and J 1 base, with 9 bases left between them. Germline CDR1 reads SGHTA; CDR2 reads FQGTGA. The CDR3 loop is CASSLMGAGTDTQYF. The CDR3 DNA is TGTGCCAGCAGCTTAATGGGGGCGGGCACAGATACGCAGTATTTT.

This clonotype was counted at least ten times. The chain has TRBV15 and TRBJ2-1, with 7 bases matching TRBD2. The CDR3 has 15 amino acids. Trimming cost V 0 bases and J 7 bases; bases outside gene matches: 6. CDR1 is LNHNV, CDR2 YYDKDF, per germline (reference sequence). The CDR3 here is CATSRDPTGGNEQFF. CDR3 nucleotides: TGTGCCACCAGCAGAGATCCCACGGGGGGTAATGAGCAGTTCTTC.

The chain employs TRBV15 and TRBJ2-1; D possibly matches TRBD1 or TRBD2 (5 bases each). V lost 0 bases to trimming and J lost 0 bases, with 12 bases between them. Germline V lookup: CDR1 LNHNV, CDR2 YYDKDF (reference sequence). CDR3 size: 17 residues. CDR3 sequence reads: CATSRDGASSSYNEQFF. As DNA, the CDR3 is TGTGCCACCAGCAGAGATGGGGCTAGCAGCTCCTACAATGAGCAGTTCTTC. The variable domain in full, with the rest retrieved from reference TRBV15 and TRBJ2-1, is DAMVIQNPRYQVTQFGKPVTLSCSQTLNHNVMYWYQQKSSQAPKLLFHYYDKDFNNEADTPDNFQSRRPNTSFCFLDIRSPGLGDTAMYLCATSRDGASSSYNEQFFGPGTRLTVL.

This clonotype was detected many times. The J gene is TRBJ2-7, the V gene TRBV27; 13 bases fit TRBD2. The CDR3 runs to 14 residues. Per the germline V gene, CDR1 is MNHEY and CDR2 is SMNVEV (reference sequence). The J segment lost 4 bases and the V segment lost 4 bases, leaving 1 base of the junction unmatched. The CDR3 is CASSSGLAGYEQYF. In DNA form, the CDR3 reads TGTGCCAGCAGTTCGGGACTAGCGGGGTACGAGCAGTACTTC.

The chain carries TRBV20-1 and TRBJ1-6; 7 bases align to TRBD1. The germline V gene encodes CDR1 DFQATT and CDR2 SNEGSKA (reference sequence). The CDR3 length is 12 residues. Trimming at V came to 5 bases and at J to 9 bases, leaving 4 bases not matched to a gene. DNA of the CDR3: TGCAGTGCTCGACAGGGTAGTTCACCCCTCCACTTT. This sequence encodes CSARQGSSPLHF.

The V and J genes are TRBV7-2 and TRBJ1-4, with 7 bases fitting TRBD1. The CDR3 totals 15 residues. In germline, CDR1 is SGHTA, CDR2 FQGNSA. V shed 4 bases, J shed 7 bases, and the junction held 9 bases outside the gene matches. This chain's CDR3 is CASSSQTGWAEKLFF. DNA for the CDR3: TGTGCCAGCAGCTCGCAGACAGGGTGGGCTGAAAAACTGTTTTTT.

Only a few counts were recorded for this clonotype. The CDR3 here is CASSSRGQGKTAFF. The CDR3 DNA reads as TGTGCCAGCAGCTCCCGAGGACAGGGTAAGACGGCTTTCTTT. V and J are TRBV7-2 and TRBJ1-1; 8 bases are a match to TRBD1. Germline assignment: CDR1 SGHTA and CDR2 FQGNSA. The V and J ends lost 4 bases and 11 bases, in that order; junction bases with no gene match: 12. CDR3 size: 14 residues.

This rearrangement joins TRBV28 to TRBJ2-7; no clear D. CDR3 length equals 13 residues. The V end lost 5 bases, the J end lost 9 bases, and 17 bases lay between the germline ends. CDR1 is MDHEN and CDR2 is SYDVKM in the germline V gene. The CDR3 sequence: CASSRSTLPRQYF. The DNA of the CDR3 is TGTGCCAGCAGTCGATCGACTCTACCAAGGCAGTACTTC.

The chain links TRBV5-1 to TRBJ2-2, with a tentative D call TRBD2 (6 bases). CDR3 length: 17 amino acids. The germline V and J ends were trimmed by 2 bases and 4 bases, with 18 bases remaining between them. Per germline, CDR1 SGHRS and CDR2 YFSETQ. CDR3 sequence: CASSLTGSRLITGELFF. The DNA of the CDR3 is TGCGCCAGCAGCTTAACCGGGAGCCGCCTGATCACCGGGGAGCTGTTTTTT.

This clonotype was picked up many times. The chain has TRBV5-6 and TRBJ2-2; no reliable D call. Trimming stripped 1 base from V and 0 bases from J, with 10 bases between. This CDR3 spans 16 amino acids. Germline V CDR1 and CDR2: SGHDT, YYEEEE. CDR3 DNA: TGTGCCAGCAGCTTGCTTCTCGTGGCGAACACCGGGGAGCTGTTTTTT. Residues: CASSLLLVANTGELFF.

In its sample, this clonotype was seen many times. The rearrangement joins TRBV12-3 or TRBV12-4 to TRBJ1-6; no clear D. Trimming removed 4 bases at V and 0 bases at J, with 4 bases between. This CDR3 region has 14 residues. The CDR3 nucleotides are TGTGCCAGCAGTTGGAGCTCCTATAATTCACCCCTCCACTTT. Protein product: CASSWSSYNSPLHF.

This chain joins TRBV19 and TRBJ1-1, with D possibly TRBD1 on 5 matching bases. CDR3 size: 13 residues. V was shortened by 7 bases and J by 8 bases, with 17 bases between the two germline ends. Germline V gene data show CDR1 as LNHDA and CDR2 as SQIVND (reference sequence). DNA for the CDR3: TGTGCCAGTATCAAAATCGGGACTTCCGAAGCTTTCTTT. Translating it yields CASIKIGTSEAFF.

At least ten counts were recorded for this clonotype. This chain uses TRBV4-1 with TRBJ2-7; D remains ambiguous. The CDR3 length is 13 residues. Germline V gives CDR1 MGHRA, CDR2 YSYEKL. With 0 bases removed from V and 3 bases from J, the gap between germline ends came to 6 bases. CDR3 bases: TGCGCCAGCAGCCAAGAACAGTTCTACGAGCAGTACTTC. Translation: CASSQEQFYEQYF.

This clonotype was counted a few times. This chain connects TRBV20-1 to TRBJ2-3; perhaps TRBD2 as D (5 bases). From germline, CDR1 is DFQATT and CDR2 SNEGSKA (reference sequence). This CDR3 spans 13 amino acids. V lost 2 bases and J lost 6, with 12 bases in between. The CDR3 region is CSARLFRRDTQYF. The DNA of the CDR3 is TGCAGTGCTAGACTCTTCAGGAGGGATACGCAGTATTTT.

This clonotype was recorded many times. The chain has TRBV7-8 and TRBJ2-3; 9 bases fit TRBD1. This CDR3 is 16 amino acids long. From germline, CDR1 is SGHVS and CDR2 FQNEAQ. J lost 2 bases, V lost 2 bases, and 5 bases had no gene match. CDR3 DNA sequence: TGTGCCAGCAGCTTATGGGACAGGGAAACCACAGATACGCAGTATTTT. Its protein product is CASSLWDRETTDTQYF.